Shown below are 8 T cell receptor beta chains from a single sample sequenced in a study of tissue T cells after allogeneic stem cell transplantation. The time point here: mouse harvest day 7 after allogeneic transplant. Mouse grafts combined 10^7 T-cell-depleted bone marrow cells with 10^6 splenic CD5+ T cells. The method was immunoSEQ multiplex PCR; TCRdb's version includes in-frame clones alone and lacks a portion of them. The sample includes approximately 7,000 clones, around half of them seen just once. Sequenced sample: gut tissue. The receptors derive from a female BALB/c mouse given C57BL/6 T cells with graft-versus-host disease after an allogeneic hematopoietic cell transplant.

Concerning this clone: The gene names here belong to mouse. The CDR3 end is not reached by the read, which stops 1 residue before it; the germline J gene fills it in. V gene TRBV12-1 combines with J gene TRBJ2-2; D ambiguous. The germline V gene encodes CDR1 SGHSN and CDR2 HYEKVE. There are 13 residues in the CDR3. With 1 base removed from V and 2 bases from J, the gap between germline ends came to 4 bases. The CDR3 sequence: CASSLLNTGQLYF. The CDR3 bases that were read are TGTGCCAGCTCTCTTCTCAACACCGGGCAGCTCTAC.

On this clone itself: These gene names are mouse names. Sequencing ends 1 residue short of the CDR3 end; the germline J gene provides the rest. This chain joins TRBV26 and TRBJ1-6; weak D call: TRBD1 (5 bases). TRBJ1-6 counts as an open reading frame of uncertain function. Trimming cost V 5 bases and J 7 bases, with 12 bases left between them. CDR3 size: 14 residues. Germline loops: CDR1 KGHPV, CDR2 FQNQEV (reference sequence). The sequenced CDR3 bases are TGTGCCAGCAGTACGCAGGAGGGGAATTCGCCCCTCTAC. As protein: CASSTQEGNSPLY. The full CDR3 protein reads CASSTQEGNSPLYF.

Details on this clone: The gene names here belong to mouse. The CDR3 sequence: CASSQTGGVAETLYF. The covered CDR3 bases are TGTGCCAGCAGCCAGACTGGGGGGGTTGCAGAAACGCTGTAT. The chain has TRBV5 and TRBJ2-3; TRBD2 agrees at 11 bases. The CDR3 is cut off 1 residue early in the read; its end comes from the germline J gene. Losses at the gene ends were 3 bases for V and 2 bases for J; bases not matched to a gene: 1. The germline CDR1 and CDR2 sequences are LGHNA and YNLKQL (reference sequence). This CDR3 has 15 residues.

This clone has a handful of counts. Any gene name here is a mouse gene name. The CDR3 end is not reached by the read, which stops 1 residue before it; the germline J gene fills it in. The chain has TRBV29 and TRBJ1-4; D call uncertain. The CDR3 is 12 residues long. Trimming cost V 0 bases and J 6 bases, with 2 bases left between them. Germline assignment: CDR1 MSHET and CDR2 SYDVDS. The CDR3 spells CASSLSDERLFF. The sequenced CDR3 bases are TGTGCTAGCAGTTTATCGGACGAAAGATTATTT.

This clone came up a few times. Germline and genes here are mouse. The covered CDR3 bases are TGTGCAAGCAGCTTAGTGGGGTATGAACAGTAC. Residues: CASSLVGYEQY. The full CDR3 is CASSLVGYEQYF. V is TRBV16 and J is TRBJ2-7; D is possibly TRBD2 (5 bases). The read terminates 1 residue ahead of where the CDR3 ends, so the germline J gene completes it. CDR3 length: 12 amino acids. V lost 1 base to trimming and J lost 4 bases, with 5 bases between them. Germline values: CDR1 SGHSA, CDR2 FRNQAP.

Note on this clone: The listed genes are named as in mouse. The sequenced fragment ends 1 residue before the CDR3 boundary, so the rest is inferred from the germline J gene. This rearrangement joins TRBV26 to TRBJ2-1; D is perhaps TRBD1 (6 bases). V lost 0 bases to trimming and J lost 7 bases, with 10 bases between them. The germline V gene has CDR1 KGHPV and CDR2 FQNQEV (reference sequence). The CDR3 totals 14 residues. CDR3 sequence: CASSLSQGRAEQFF. The part of the CDR3 DNA that was read is TGTGCCAGCAGTCTGTCACAGGGCCGGGCTGAGCAGTTC.

With regard to this clone: Gene names are mouse gene names. The read terminates 1 residue ahead of where the CDR3 ends, so the germline J gene completes it. The V gene is TRBV19, the J gene TRBJ2-1; 7 nucleotides line up with TRBD1. The CDR3 is 14 amino acids. Germline CDR1 reads FNHDT; CDR2 reads SITEND (reference sequence). The J segment lost 3 bases and the V segment lost 1 base, leaving 1 base of the junction unmatched. This CDR3 is CASSIRDSYAEQFF. The part of the CDR3 DNA that was read is TGTGCCAGCAGTATAAGGGACAGCTATGCTGAGCAGTTC. Full variable domain (missing parts from reference TRBV19 and TRBJ2-1): GGIITQTPKFLIGQEGQKLTLKCQQNFNHDTMYWYRQDSGKGLRLIYYSITENDLQKGDLSEGYDASREKKSSFSLTVTSAQKNEMAVFLCASSIRDSYAEQFFGPGTRLTVL.

Of note for this clone: The listed genes are named as in mouse. CDR3 bases read: TGTGCCAGCGGCCGACTGGGGGGTAACTATGCTGAGCAGTTC. Amino acids: CASGRLGGNYAEQF. The whole CDR3 sequence is CASGRLGGNYAEQFF. The chain employs TRBV13-2 and TRBJ2-1, with TRBD2 identical over 10 bases. The observed sequence ends 1 residue before the CDR3 terminus, with the missing tail filled in from the germline J gene. With 5 bases clipped from V and 0 bases from J, the junction kept 2 bases outside the gene matches. Germline-derived CDR1 and CDR2 are NNHNN and SYGAGS (reference sequence). The CDR3 is 15 residues long.